This T cell receptor (beta chain) was captured by sequencing in a study of cytomegalovirus exposure and HLA in healthy donors. The PCR employed 60 Vbeta primers together with 13 Jbeta primers. Here immunoSEQ multiplex PCR was the method, and the copy in TCRdb shows in-frame clones only, minus some. The table lists 110,000 to 150,000 clones, about three quarters of them singletons. The table lists this clone with a few counts. Its target is unknown. Study-wide results and limits: Likely technical artifact: a cluster of highly shared sequence variants.

The TCR sequence derives from a woman aged 25 to 39 in good health and CMV-seronegative. Sequencing was done on a sample of PBMCs.

CDR3 DNA sequence: TGCGCCAGCAGCCTTTGGGGGGGTGAGACTGAAGCTTTCTTT. It encodes CASSLWGGETEAFF. This chain uses TRBV5-1 with TRBJ1-1; maybe TRBD1 (5 bases). Germline CDR1 is SGHRS and CDR2 is YFSETQ. This CDR3 contains 14 residues. Trimming left V 4 bases short and J 5 bases short, with 15 bases between.